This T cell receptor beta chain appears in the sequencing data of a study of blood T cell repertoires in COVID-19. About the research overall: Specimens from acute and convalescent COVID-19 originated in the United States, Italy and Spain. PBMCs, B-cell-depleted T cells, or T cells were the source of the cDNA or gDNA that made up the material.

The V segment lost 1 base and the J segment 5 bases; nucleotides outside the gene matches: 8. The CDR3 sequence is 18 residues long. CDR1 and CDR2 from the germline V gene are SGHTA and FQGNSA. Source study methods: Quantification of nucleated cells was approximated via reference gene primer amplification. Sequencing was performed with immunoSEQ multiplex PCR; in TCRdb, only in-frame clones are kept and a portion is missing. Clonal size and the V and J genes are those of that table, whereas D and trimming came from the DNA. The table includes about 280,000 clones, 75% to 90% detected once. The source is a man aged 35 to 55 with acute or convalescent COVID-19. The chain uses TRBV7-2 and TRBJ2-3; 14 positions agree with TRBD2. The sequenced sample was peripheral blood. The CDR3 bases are TGTGCCAGCAGCTTAGTTAGACTAGCGGGGGGGCCGGGAGATACGCAGTATTTT. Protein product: CASSLVRLAGGPGDTQYF.